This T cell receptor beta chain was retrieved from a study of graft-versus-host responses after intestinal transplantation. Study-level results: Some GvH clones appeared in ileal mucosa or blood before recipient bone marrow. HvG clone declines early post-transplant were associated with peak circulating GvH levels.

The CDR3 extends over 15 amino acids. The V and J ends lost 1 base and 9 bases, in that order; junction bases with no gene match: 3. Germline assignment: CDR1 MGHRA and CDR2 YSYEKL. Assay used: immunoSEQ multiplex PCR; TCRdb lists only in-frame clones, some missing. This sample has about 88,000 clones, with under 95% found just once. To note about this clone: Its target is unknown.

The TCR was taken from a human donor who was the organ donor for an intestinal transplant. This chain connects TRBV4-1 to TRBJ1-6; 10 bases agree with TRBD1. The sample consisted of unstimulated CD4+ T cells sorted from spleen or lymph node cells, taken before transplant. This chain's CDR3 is CASSQGDRGGSPLHF. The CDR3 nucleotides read TGCGCCAGCAGCCAAGGGGACAGGGGCGGTTCACCCCTCCACTTT.